These 31 T cell receptor beta chains were all obtained from the same sample, sequenced in a study of cytomegalovirus exposure and HLA in healthy donors. Clones were read by immunoSEQ multiplex PCR, and TCRdb kept only the in-frame ones, dropping some. The top ten clones hold around 1.2% of a sample with approximately 260,000 clones, about 90% of them seen once. The material sequenced was PBMCs. The receptors were gathered from a woman aged 25 to 39 in good health and CMV-seropositive.

This chain connects TRBV28 to TRBJ1-1, with D possibly matching TRBD1 (5 bases). This CDR3 has 11 residues. CDR1 and CDR2 (germline): MDHEN, SYDVKM. V was shortened by 11 bases and J by 4 bases, with 11 bases between the two germline ends. The CDR3 nucleotides read TGTGCCTTGGGGGGGGGCACTGAAGCTTTCTTT. Encoded protein: CALGGGTEAFF.

The J gene is TRBJ2-7, the V gene TRBV5-1; 10 nucleotides align to TRBD2. Germline trimming cut 0 bases from V and 6 bases from J; bases unmatched to any gene: 3. This CDR3 spans 14 amino acids. Germline V gives CDR1 SGHRS, CDR2 YFSETQ. The CDR3 nucleotides are TGCGCCAGCAGCTTGGGGGCTAGCGGGAGCGAGCAGTACTTC. Residues: CASSLGASGSEQYF. Together with reference TRBV5-1 and TRBJ2-7, the CDR3 gives the full variable domain: KAGVTQTPRYLIKTRGQQVTLSCSPISGHRSVSWYQQTPGQGLQFLFEYFSETQRNKGNFPGRFSGRQFSNSRSEMNVSTLELGDSALYLCASSLGASGSEQYFGPGTRLTVT.

V is TRBV10-3 and J is TRBJ1-1; no definite D call. Germline CDR1 ENHRY, CDR2 SYGVKD. The CDR3 runs to 12 residues. V lost 8 bases, J lost 2 bases, and 9 bases lay in between. The CDR3 sequence is CAIRGTNTEAFF. CDR3 nucleotides: TGTGCCATCCGAGGTACTAACACTGAAGCTTTCTTT.

The chain couples TRBV28 to TRBJ1-4; TRBD1 aligns across 7 bases. The junction had 7 bases not matched to a gene; V was cut back by 4 bases and J by 8 bases. The CDR3 is made up of 14 amino acids. Germline V gene lookup returns CDR1 MDHEN and CDR2 SYDVKM. The CDR3 region is CASSSTGIEEKLFF. The CDR3 coding sequence is TGTGCCAGCAGTTCGACAGGGATAGAGGAAAAACTGTTTTTT.

This clone was found a few times. V is TRBV5-8 and J is TRBJ1-4; 7 positions agree with TRBD1. The CDR3 spans 15 residues. Trimming removed 5 bases from V and 5 bases from J; junction bases left unmatched: 9. Germline values: CDR1 SGHTS, CDR2 YDEGEE. The CDR3 region has the DNA TGTGCCAGCAGTGATCAGGGGGAGGAAAATGAAAAACTGTTTTTT. Translation gives CASSDQGEENEKLFF.

V gene TRBV7-9 combines with J gene TRBJ2-7, with 10 bases identical to TRBD2. The CDR3 is 15 residues long. V gave up 5 bases and J gave up 4 bases; unmatched junction bases: 8. Germline CDR1 SEHNR, CDR2 FQNEAQ (reference sequence). The CDR3 here is CASSPPSGSAYEQYF. DNA of the CDR3: TGTGCCAGCAGCCCTCCTAGCGGGAGTGCATACGAGCAGTACTTC.

The chain joins TRBV19 to TRBJ1-2; no clear D. CDR1 and CDR2 from the germline V gene are LNHDA and SQIVND (reference sequence). The germline V and J ends were trimmed by 1 base and 9 bases, with 15 bases remaining between them. The CDR3 runs 14 residues. The CDR3 region is CASSIGSLSGSYTF. The CDR3 coding sequence is TGTGCCAGTAGTATAGGTTCCCTTTCGGGGAGCTACACCTTC.

The rearrangement uses TRBV5-1 and TRBJ2-7; 12 bases agree with TRBD2. CDR3 size: 17 residues. Germline V CDR1 and CDR2: SGHRS, YFSETQ. J gave up 6 bases and V 3 bases, and 13 bases lay outside the gene matches. The CDR3 sequence: CASSSRTSGNHFAEQYF. The CDR3 DNA is TGCGCCAGCAGCTCACGGACTAGCGGGAATCACTTCGCCGAGCAGTACTTC.

This clone was picked up one time. The chain is built from TRBV19 and TRBJ1-2, with 10 bases lining up with TRBD1. The trim removed 5 bases at V and 5 bases at J, leaving 14 bases unmatched. Looked up from germline, CDR1 is LNHDA and CDR2 is SQIVND (reference sequence). The CDR3 length is 17 residues. Written as DNA, the CDR3 is TGTGCCAGTAGTCCCCGATTGGGACAGGGGAATAGTTATGGCTACACCTTC. It encodes CASSPRLGQGNSYGYTF.

This chain joins TRBV30 and TRBJ2-7; 9 bases map to TRBD2. The CDR3 is 14 amino acids. Germline CDR1 reads GTSNPN; CDR2 reads SVGIG (reference sequence). After removal of 2 bases from V and 1 base from J, the junction contained 3 bases not matched to a gene. The CDR3 DNA reads TGTGCCTGGAGTTCGAGCGGGGGGTCCTACGAGCAGTACTTC. Its translation: CAWSSSGGSYEQYF.

This chain joins TRBV30 and TRBJ2-1; 10 bases line up with TRBD2. In germline, CDR1 is GTSNPN, CDR2 SVGIG (reference sequence). The CDR3 covers 16 residues. The CDR3 spells CATGPRGLAGVGEQFF. As DNA, the CDR3 is TGTGCTACGGGCCCAAGGGGGCTAGCGGGAGTAGGGGAGCAGTTCTTC. Together with reference TRBV30 and TRBJ2-1, the CDR3 gives the full variable domain: SQTIHQWPATLVQPVGSPLSLECTVEGTSNPNLYWYRQAAGRGLQLLFYSVGIGQISSEVPQNLSASRPQDRQFILSSKKLLLSDSGFYLCATGPRGLAGVGEQFFGPGTRLTVL.

The rearrangement uses TRBV5-1 and TRBJ2-1, with 9 bases fitting TRBD2. The trim removed 4 bases at V and 2 bases at J, leaving 4 bases unmatched. This CDR3 spans 15 amino acids. CDR1 and CDR2 from the germline V gene are SGHRS and YFSETQ. CDR3 nucleotide sequence: TGCGCCAGCAGCCCCTTAGCGGGAGCCTACAATGAGCAGTTCTTC. Its translation: CASSPLAGAYNEQFF.

The chain has TRBV2 and TRBJ2-3; tentative D call: TRBD2 (7 bases). Germline V CDR1 and CDR2: SNHLY, FYNNEI. V was cut by 11 bases and J by 4 bases, with 19 bases left in between. The CDR3 contains 14 residues. As DNA, the CDR3 is TGTGCCCGAGAAGGGGGGAGGGCTGCAGATACGCAGTATTTT. Its translation: CAREGGRAADTQYF.

The chain uses TRBV28 and TRBJ1-5; D is possibly TRBD1 (6 bases). The length of the CDR3 is 14 residues. Germline V gene lookup returns CDR1 MDHEN and CDR2 SYDVKM. Trimming removed 5 bases from V and 4 bases from J, with 12 bases in between. CDR3 region: CASSPTDRNQPQHF. The DNA of the CDR3 is TGTGCCAGCAGTCCCACGGACAGAAATCAGCCCCAGCATTTT.

The chain joins TRBV2 to TRBJ2-1; 9 bases fit TRBD2. The CDR3 is made up of 15 amino acids. With V trimmed by 1 base and J by 3 bases, 1 base remained unmatched. The germline V gene encodes CDR1 SNHLY and CDR2 FYNNEI. The CDR3 protein is CASSEGGGDYNEQFF. In DNA, the CDR3 is TGTGCCAGCAGTGAAGGCGGGGGGGACTACAATGAGCAGTTCTTC.

The V and J genes are TRBV30 and TRBJ2-7; 8 nucleotides align to TRBD1. Trimming at V came to 0 bases and at J to 5 bases, leaving 6 bases not matched to a gene. The germline V gene has CDR1 GTSNPN and CDR2 SVGIG (reference sequence). The CDR3 is 14 residues long. The CDR3 nucleotides are TGTGCCTGGAGTGTGGGGACAGGACTCCACGAGCAGTACTTC. This gives the protein CAWSVGTGLHEQYF. The full variable domain, completed using reference TRBV30 and TRBJ2-7, is SQTIHQWPATLVQPVGSPLSLECTVEGTSNPNLYWYRQAAGRGLQLLFYSVGIGQISSEVPQNLSASRPQDRQFILSSKKLLLSDSGFYLCAWSVGTGLHEQYFGPGTRLTVT.

CDR3 DNA: TGTGCCAGCAGCGTACAGGGGGGCTTCTACAATGAGCAGTTCTTC. Translation gives CASSVQGGFYNEQFF. V is TRBV9 and J is TRBJ2-1; TRBD1 might be the D (7 bases). Germline CDR1 is SGDLS and CDR2 is YYNGEE. This CDR3 region has 15 residues. Trimming removed 1 base from V and 3 bases from J, with 11 bases in between.

This chain uses TRBV5-1 with TRBJ2-1, with a weak D call TRBD1 (7 bases). Germline V gene lookup returns CDR1 SGHRS and CDR2 YFSETQ. The CDR3 runs to 15 residues. The germline V and J ends were trimmed by 4 bases and 1 base, with 12 bases remaining between them. CDR3 amino acids: CASSMGGQSYNEQFF. The DNA of the CDR3 is TGCGCCAGCAGCATGGGGGGACAGTCCTACAATGAGCAGTTCTTC. Combining the CDR3 with reference TRBV5-1 and TRBJ2-1 gives the whole variable domain KAGVTQTPRYLIKTRGQQVTLSCSPISGHRSVSWYQQTPGQGLQFLFEYFSETQRNKGNFPGRFSGRQFSNSRSEMNVSTLELGDSALYLCASSMGGQSYNEQFFGPGTRLTVL.

The chain combines TRBV29-1 with TRBJ2-7, with 8 bases matching TRBD2. The CDR3 consists of 13 residues. Germline CDR1 and CDR2: SQVTM and ANQGSEA. V lost 6 bases to trimming and J lost 7 bases; unmatched junction nucleotides: 11. CDR3 residues: CSVPGTSLSEQYF. The CDR3 DNA reads as TGCAGCGTCCCCGGGACTAGTCTCTCTGAGCAGTACTTC.

The chain couples TRBV5-1 to TRBJ2-7, with TRBD2 matching 9 bases. CDR3 length: 16 residues. The J segment lost 2 bases and the V segment lost 3 bases, leaving 9 bases of the junction unmatched. The germline CDR1 and CDR2 sequences are SGHRS and YFSETQ. In DNA form, the CDR3 reads TGCGCCAGCAGCTCCCTCGGGGCTAGCGGGGCCTACGAGCAGTACTTC. Its protein is CASSSLGASGAYEQYF.

This chain connects TRBV15 to TRBJ1-3, with TRBD1 identical over 8 bases. CDR1 and CDR2 (germline): LNHNV, YYDKDF (reference sequence). V lost 7 bases and J lost 0; bases outside the gene matches: 2. This CDR3 has 14 residues. The CDR3 sequence: CATNTGGSGNTIYF. In nucleotides, the CDR3 is TGTGCCACCAATACAGGGGGCTCTGGAAACACCATATATTTT. Supplemented by reference TRBV15 and TRBJ1-3, the full variable domain reads DAMVIQNPRYQVTQFGKPVTLSCSQTLNHNVMYWYQQKSSQAPKLLFHYYDKDFNNEADTPDNFQSRRPNTSFCFLDIRSPGLGDTAMYLCATNTGGSGNTIYFGEGSWLTVV.

This chain joins TRBV5-4 and TRBJ1-1; D is perhaps TRBD1 (5 bases). Trimming took 2 bases from V and 1 from J, leaving 6 bases between them. The CDR3 sequence is 13 residues long. Looked up from germline, CDR1 is SGHNT and CDR2 is YYREEE (reference sequence). The CDR3 DNA reads TGTGCCAGCAGCTTTCAGGGGAACACTGAAGCTTTCTTT. Protein sequence: CASSFQGNTEAFF.

In this sample, this clone turned up a few times. This chain joins TRBV5-1 and TRBJ2-5; TRBD2 matches at 15 bases. This CDR3 is built from 17 residues. Germline CDR1 reads SGHRS; CDR2 reads YFSETQ. The J segment lost 5 bases and the V segment lost 4 bases, leaving 9 bases of the junction unmatched. CDR3 coding DNA: TGCGCCAGCAGCCCTGGTGGGACTAGCGGGAGGTCGGAGACCCAGTACTTC. As protein: CASSPGGTSGRSETQYF.

The chain combines TRBV7-7 with TRBJ2-5; 8 nucleotides line up with TRBD2. CDR3 length: 17 amino acids. J gave up 0 bases and V 2 bases, and 8 bases lay outside the gene matches. CDR1 is SSHAT and CDR2 is FNYEAQ in the germline V gene (reference sequence). The CDR3 DNA follows: TGTGCCAGCAGCTTAAGGGTTACTAGCGGATACCAAGAGACCCAGTACTTC. It yields the protein CASSLRVTSGYQETQYF.

J is TRBJ2-7 and V is TRBV7-3; D perhaps matches TRBD2 (5 bases). The germline V gene encodes CDR1 SGHTA and CDR2 FQGTGA. The germline V and J ends were trimmed by 2 bases and 8 bases, with 13 bases remaining between them. The CDR3 has 13 residues. CDR3 amino acids: CASSLLGGTQQYF. CDR3 DNA sequence: TGTGCCAGCAGCTTATTAGGAGGCACCCAGCAGTACTTC. Full variable domain (remainder filled in from reference TRBV7-3 and TRBJ2-7): GAGVSQTPSNKVTEKGKYVELRCDPISGHTALYWYRQSLGQGPEFLIYFQGTGAADDSGLPNDRFFAVRPEGSVSTLKIQRTERGDSAVYLCASSLLGGTQQYFGPGTRLTVT.

This chain joins TRBV29-1 and TRBJ2-5, with 15 positions matching TRBD2. Losses at the gene ends were 4 bases for V and 4 bases for J; bases not matched to a gene: 10. Germline CDR1 SQVTM, CDR2 ANQGSEA. CDR3 length: 17 amino acids. In DNA, the CDR3 is TGCAGCGTTGGTACCAGGACTAGCGGGAGGGTCACAGAGACCCAGTACTTC. Its translation: CSVGTRTSGRVTETQYF.

This rearrangement joins TRBV5-6 to TRBJ1-2, with no clear D. V lost 0 bases and J lost 7, with 16 bases in between. The CDR3 spans 15 residues. The germline CDR1 and CDR2 sequences are SGHDT and YYEEEE. CDR3 region: CASSLAGSAGRGYTF. Written as DNA, the CDR3 is TGTGCCAGCAGCTTGGCCGGTTCCGCTGGTCGTGGCTACACCTTC.

This clone has more than one count but fewer than ten. The chain joins TRBV29-1 to TRBJ1-2; TRBD1 matches 9 bases. Germline loops: CDR1 SQVTM, CDR2 ANQGSEA. CDR3 length equals 12 residues. J gave up 8 bases and V 5 bases, and 6 bases lay outside the gene matches. This CDR3 is CSVWGQGLGYTF. DNA of the CDR3: TGCAGCGTTTGGGGACAGGGATTGGGCTACACCTTC.

The rearrangement links TRBV6-5 to TRBJ2-6, with a possible D match to TRBD1 (5 bases). Germline values: CDR1 MNHEY, CDR2 SVGAGI. Trimming removed 2 bases from V and 2 bases from J, with 7 bases in between. The CDR3 extends over 15 amino acids. The CDR3 here is CASSYQGAGANVLTF. CDR3 nucleotide sequence: TGTGCCAGCAGTTACCAGGGTGCTGGGGCCAACGTCCTGACTTTC.

J is TRBJ2-3 and V is TRBV10-1; TRBD2 matches at 11 bases. The CDR3 spans 15 residues. V shed 8 bases and J 4 bases; nucleotides not matched to a gene: 8. The germline V gene has CDR1 WNHNN and CDR2 SYGVQD (reference sequence). The CDR3 coding sequence is TGCGCCAGCGCTCTAACTAGCGGGAGCGCAGATACGCAGTATTTT. This codes for CASALTSGSADTQYF.

The chain is built from TRBV6-1 and TRBJ2-5; 10 bases are a match to TRBD1. The V gene's germline CDR1 is MNHNS and CDR2 SASEGT. The V and J ends lost 8 bases and 9 bases, in that order; junction bases with no gene match: 9. This CDR3 has 13 amino acids. The CDR3: CASQWDRGLPQYF. The CDR3 DNA is TGTGCCAGCCAATGGGACAGGGGTCTGCCCCAGTACTTC.